These 30 T cell receptor beta chains share one sample of origin, sequenced in a study of blood T cell repertoires in COVID-19. Assay used: immunoSEQ multiplex PCR; TCRdb lists only in-frame clones, some missing. The sample holds approximately 140,000 clones; 84% are singletons and the top ten take approximately 3%. The sample was PBMCs or T cells enriched from blood (not recorded which). Source of these receptors: a woman aged 45-65 years with acute COVID-19.

The rearrangement uses TRBV18 and TRBJ1-4; 8 bases match TRBD1. CDR1 and CDR2 from the germline V gene are KGHSH and LQKENI. CDR3 length: 15 residues. V was clipped by 4 bases and J by 3 bases; unmatched bases: 4. CDR3 in DNA: TGTGCCAGCTCACTCAACAGGGGGTCTAATGAAAAACTGTTTTTT. Translating gives CASSLNRGSNEKLFF. Full variable domain (remainder filled in from reference TRBV18 and TRBJ1-4): NAGVMQNPRHLVRRRGQEARLRCSPMKGHSHVYWYRQLPEEGLKFMVYLQKENIIDESGMPKERFSAEFPKEGPSILRIQQVVRGDSAAYFCASSLNRGSNEKLFFGSGTQLSVL.

This chain links TRBV4-1 with TRBJ1-3; TRBD1 might be the D (5 bases). The CDR3 sequence is 16 residues long. V was trimmed by 4 bases and J by 1 base, leaving 14 bases between them. Germline values: CDR1 MGHRA, CDR2 YSYEKL. In DNA form, the CDR3 reads TGCGCCAGCAGCCTCAAAGGCGGGGCATCTGGAAACACCATATATTTT. Its protein is CASSLKGGASGNTIYF.

The chain combines TRBV21-1 with TRBJ1-5; the table's D call of TRBD1 was not tested on the DNA. TRBV21-1 is a pseudogene. CDR3 size: 16 residues. CDR3 sequence reads: CASSKGTGPDNQPQHF. The CDR3 DNA sequence: TGTGCCAGCAGCAAAGGGACAGGTCCCGACAATCAGCCCCAGCATTTT.

The rearrangement links TRBV28 to TRBJ2-7; D possibly corresponds to TRBD2 (5 bases). Trimming stripped 5 bases from V and 1 base from J, with 18 bases between. The length of the CDR3 is 16 residues. The germline gives CDR1 MDHEN, CDR2 SYDVKM. Written as DNA, the CDR3 is TGTGCCAGCAGTCCCCCGAGGCCCTCGGGGTCCTACGAGCAGTACTTC. It yields the protein CASSPPRPSGSYEQYF.

This clone was counted a single time. The V gene is TRBV18, the J gene TRBJ2-2; a weak D match, TRBD2 (6 bases). The CDR3 spans 16 residues. The germline gives CDR1 KGHSH, CDR2 LQKENI. Trimming took off 3 bases at V and 0 bases at J, with 11 bases between the two ends. The CDR3 protein is CASSPNLASNTGELFF. CDR3 DNA sequence: TGTGCCAGCTCACCTAACCTAGCGTCGAACACCGGGGAGCTGTTTTTT.

This chain links TRBV25-1 with TRBJ1-1; D not resolved. The CDR3 has 14 residues. CDR1 is MGHDK, CDR2 SYGVNS, per germline. Trimming took 2 bases from V and 4 from J, leaving 11 bases between them. The CDR3 protein is CASSEPGSSTEAFF. The CDR3 DNA is TGTGCCAGCAGTGAACCGGGGTCGAGCACTGAAGCTTTCTTT.

This chain joins TRBV30 and TRBJ2-7; D is possibly TRBD1 (6 bases). The CDR3 spans 15 residues. Trimming cost V 0 bases and J 4 bases, with 16 bases left between them. Germline CDR1 and CDR2: GTSNPN and SVGIG (reference sequence). The CDR3 here is CAWSVPGAQVYEQYF. The CDR3 DNA sequence: TGTGCCTGGAGTGTACCAGGGGCCCAGGTGTACGAGCAGTACTTC.

The table lists this clone with many counts. The chain combines TRBV5-1 with TRBJ1-3, with D possibly being TRBD1 (6 bases). This CDR3 has 15 amino acids. Trimming shortened V by 4 bases and J by 8 bases, and 19 bases separated the two germline ends. The germline V gene encodes CDR1 SGHRS and CDR2 YFSETQ. The chain's CDR3 is CASSGWDTPEDTIYF. CDR3 DNA sequence: TGCGCCAGCAGCGGCTGGGACACCCCGGAGGACACCATATATTTT.

The chain recombines TRBV12-2 with TRBJ2-3; TRBD2 was called by the table and not checked on the DNA. TRBV12-2 is classified as a pseudogene. The CDR3 loop spans 16 amino acids. In nucleotides, the CDR3 is TGTGCAAGCATATACGGGACTAGCGGGAGCACAGATACGCAGTATTTT. Its protein product is CASIYGTSGSTDTQYF.

The chain recombines TRBV2 with TRBJ1-6, with no clear D. The germline V and J ends were trimmed by 2 bases and 7 bases, with 9 bases remaining between them. There are 14 residues in the CDR3. Germline loops: CDR1 SNHLY, CDR2 FYNNEI. The CDR3 region has the DNA TGTGCCAGCAGTGAACTCGGCGGGAATTCACCCCTCCACTTT. It encodes CASSELGGNSPLHF. Full variable domain (outside the CDR3, taken from reference TRBV2 and TRBJ1-6): EPEVTQTPSHQVTQMGQEVILRCVPISNHLYFYWYRQILGQKVEFLVSFYNNEISEKSEIFDDQFSVERPDGSNFTLKIRSTKLEDSAMYFCASSELGGNSPLHFGNGTRLTVT.

The V call is TRBV12-3 or TRBV12-4, the J call TRBJ2-4; D is perhaps TRBD2 (5 bases). V gave up 0 bases and J gave up 5 bases, with 5 bases separating them. There are 13 residues in the CDR3. The CDR3 DNA reads as TGTGCCAGCAGTTTAGCGGGAGAAAACATTCAGTACTTC. It codes for CASSLAGENIQYF.

The genes are TRBV20-1 and TRBJ2-3; TRBD2 agrees at 12 bases. The germline CDR1 and CDR2 sequences are DFQATT and SNEGSKA (reference sequence). The CDR3 extends over 15 amino acids. V was pared by 3 bases and J by 5 bases, with 6 bases of the junction left unmatched. The CDR3 nucleotides read TGCAGTGCTAGTAGACTAGCGGGAGTTGGAGATACGCAGTATTTT. Protein: CSASRLAGVGDTQYF.

This chain links TRBV28 with TRBJ1-1; TRBD1 is a possible D gene (6 bases). Trimming removed 2 bases from V and 1 base from J, with 11 bases in between. Germline loops: CDR1 MDHEN, CDR2 SYDVKM. The CDR3 has 15 residues. The CDR3 bases are TGTGCCAGCAGTTTACAACAGGGCTGGAACACTGAAGCTTTCTTT. Translating it yields CASSLQQGWNTEAFF.

The rearrangement links TRBV9 to TRBJ2-3, with TRBD2 matching 7 bases. The CDR3 has 13 amino acids. V trimming: 5 bases; J trimming: 6 bases; junction bases outside the gene matches: 6. The germline V gene has CDR1 SGDLS and CDR2 YYNGEE. CDR3 amino acids: CASRGGSRDTQYF. CDR3 DNA: TGTGCCAGCAGGGGAGGGAGTCGGGATACGCAGTATTTT.

This chain links TRBV4-2 with TRBJ2-7; D call uncertain. Germline CDR1 reads LGHNA; CDR2 reads YNFKEQ. The V gene lost 0 bases and the J gene lost 7 bases, with 10 bases spanning the gap. The CDR3 length is 13 residues. Written as DNA, the CDR3 is TGTGCCAGCAGCCAAGATGAGTCTCGGGAGCAGTACTTC. Amino acids: CASSQDESREQYF.

This rearrangement joins TRBV19 to TRBJ2-6; 8 bases agree with TRBD1. The junction had 2 bases not matched to a gene; V was cut back by 5 bases and J by 2 bases. The CDR3 runs to 15 residues. Germline-derived CDR1 and CDR2 are LNHDA and SQIVND (reference sequence). CDR3 DNA sequence: TGTGCCAGTAGTGCACAGGGGGCTGGGGCCAACGTCCTGACTTTC. Translated, it gives CASSAQGAGANVLTF. The whole variable domain, remainder taken from reference TRBV19 and TRBJ2-6, is DGGITQSPKYLFRKEGQNVTLSCEQNLNHDAMYWYRQDPGQGLRLIYYSQIVNDFQKGDIAEGYSVSREKKESFPLTVTSAQKNPTAFYLCASSAQGAGANVLTFGAGSRLTVL.

CDR3 sequence reads: CASSQESWLAGTGELFF. The CDR3 DNA follows: TGTGCCAGCAGCCAAGAATCGTGGCTAGCGGGTACCGGGGAGCTGTTTTTT. J is TRBJ2-2 and V is TRBV14; 8 bases match TRBD2. In germline, CDR1 is SGHDN, CDR2 FVKESK. This CDR3 spans 17 amino acids. J was trimmed by 5 bases and V by 0 bases; bases with no gene match: 8.

J is TRBJ2-7 and V is TRBV4-2; weak D call: TRBD2 (7 bases). CDR1 and CDR2 from the germline V gene are LGHNA and YNFKEQ. The V end was cut by 0 bases, the J end by 2 bases, with 11 bases between. The CDR3 extends over 15 amino acids. The CDR3 is CASSQEEGGPYEQYF. The CDR3 DNA follows: TGTGCCAGCAGCCAAGAGGAGGGGGGGCCCTACGAGCAGTACTTC.

This clone was picked up one time. The J gene is TRBJ1-3, the V gene TRBV27; D might be TRBD1 (5 bases). The germline CDR1 and CDR2 sequences are MNHEY and SMNVEV (reference sequence). This CDR3 has 13 residues. Trimming shortened V by 6 bases and J by 7 bases, and 13 bases separated the two germline ends. The CDR3 loop reads CASRSQGSNTIYF. CDR3 nucleotides: TGTGCCAGCAGATCTCAGGGATCCAACACCATATATTTT.

The CDR3 here is CASRRQGVYTEAFF. In nucleotides, the CDR3 is TGTGCCAGCAGGCGACAGGGGGTGTACACTGAAGCTTTCTTT. The rearrangement links TRBV7-2 to TRBJ1-1; 9 bases map to TRBD1. Unmatched junction bases numbered 5, after V lost 6 bases and J lost 3 bases. CDR1 SGHTA and CDR2 FQGNSA come from the germline V gene. This CDR3 has 14 amino acids.

The chain couples TRBV7-3 to TRBJ2-5, with 7 positions matching TRBD1. CDR3 size: 15 residues. The junction had 4 bases not matched to a gene; V was cut back by 1 base and J by 2 bases. The germline gives CDR1 SGHTA, CDR2 FQGTGA. DNA of the CDR3: TGTGCCAGCAGCTTAAACCCAGGGGGTCAAGAGACCCAGTACTTC. Encoded protein: CASSLNPGGQETQYF.

The rearrangement links TRBV7-9 to TRBJ1-5; the D gene is possibly TRBD1 (6 bases). This CDR3 region has 15 residues. Trimming pared 5 bases from V and 4 bases from J, leaving 15 bases between. Germline CDR1 SEHNR, CDR2 FQNEAQ (reference sequence). This CDR3 is CASSLHGTTNQPQHF. The CDR3 coding sequence is TGTGCCAGCAGCCTCCACGGGACAACGAATCAGCCCCAGCATTTT.

The chain has TRBV5-1 and TRBJ1-6; D is undetermined. Between the trimmed V and J ends, which lost 0 bases and 4 bases, there was a span of 5 bases. Germline loops: CDR1 SGHRS, CDR2 YFSETQ. There are 14 residues in the CDR3. The CDR3 spells CASSLDSYNSPLHF. The CDR3 bases are TGCGCCAGCAGCTTGGACAGTTATAATTCACCCCTCCACTTT.

The V call is TRBV7-2, the J call TRBJ2-1, with 14 bases matching TRBD2. The J segment lost 13 bases and the V segment lost 1 base, leaving 9 bases of the junction unmatched. The CDR3 is made up of 16 amino acids. CDR1 and CDR2 (germline): SGHTA, FQGNSA. CDR3 in amino acids: CASSLERLTSGRVQFF. In DNA form, the CDR3 reads TGTGCCAGCAGCTTAGAACGATTGACTAGCGGGAGGGTTCAGTTCTTC.

The rearrangement uses TRBV30 and TRBJ1-4; 7 bases are shared with TRBD1. In germline, CDR1 is GTSNPN, CDR2 SVGIG (reference sequence). This CDR3 is 14 amino acids long. The J segment lost 0 bases and the V segment lost 5 bases, leaving 3 bases of the junction unmatched. The CDR3 DNA sequence: TGTGCCTGGGGGGGGACAGCAACTAATGAAAAACTGTTTTTT. This codes for CAWGGTATNEKLFF.

The J gene is TRBJ1-2, the V gene TRBV5-4, with D perhaps TRBD1 (5 bases). Germline V lookup: CDR1 SGHNT, CDR2 YYREEE (reference sequence). The CDR3 loop spans 15 amino acids. V lost 4 bases and J lost 5, with 18 bases in between. CDR3 sequence reads: CASSGGLAKGYGYTF. CDR3 nucleotides: TGTGCCAGCAGCGGGGGACTGGCGAAGGGTTATGGCTACACCTTC.

The chain links TRBV6-1 to TRBJ1-2, with D tentatively TRBD1 (5 bases). Germline assignment: CDR1 MNHNS and CDR2 SASEGT. V lost 0 bases, J lost 4 bases, and 12 bases lay in between. The CDR3 is 15 amino acids. The CDR3: CASSEAWGVGYGYTF. DNA for the CDR3: TGTGCCAGCAGTGAAGCGTGGGGCGTTGGCTATGGCTACACCTTC.

This chain joins TRBV12-5 and TRBJ2-1; TRBD1 might be the D (6 bases). Germline loops: CDR1 LGHNT, CDR2 FRNRAP. V lost 0 bases to trimming and J lost 5 bases, with 17 bases between them. The CDR3 extends over 17 amino acids. The CDR3 sequence: CASGLVSVAGVDNEQFF. CDR3 coding DNA: TGTGCTAGTGGTTTGGTATCCGTGGCAGGGGTAGACAATGAGCAGTTCTTC. Filled out from reference TRBV12-5 and TRBJ2-1, the complete variable domain reads DARVTQTPRHKVTEMGQEVTMRCQPILGHNTVFWYRQTMMQGLELLAYFRNRAPLDDSGMPKDRFSAEMPDATLATLKIQPSEPRDSAVYFCASGLVSVAGVDNEQFFGPGTRLTVL.

This clone was seen once. The CDR3 DNA reads TGTGCCAGCAGTGAAGGCGGCCTAGGGGTAAAACTGTTTTTT. This encodes CASSEGGLGVKLFF. This chain links TRBV6-1 with TRBJ1-4; D may be TRBD1 (5 bases). Germline V CDR1 and CDR2: MNHNS, SASEGT. CDR3 size: 14 residues. Trimming left V 1 base short and J 10 bases short, with 13 bases between.

This clone occurred a few times. The chain links TRBV5-5 to TRBJ2-7; no definite D call. Trimming took 0 bases from V and 0 from J, leaving 7 bases between them. The germline V gene encodes CDR1 SGHKS and CDR2 YYEKEE (reference sequence). The CDR3 sequence is 14 residues long. CDR3 in amino acids: CASSLEQPSYEQYF. In nucleotides, the CDR3 is TGTGCCAGCAGCTTGGAACAGCCCTCCTACGAGCAGTACTTC.